The 25 T cell receptor beta chains below all came from one sample that was sequenced in a study of T cells in Graves' hyperthyroidism and ophthalmopathy. The investigators amplified TCR beta CDR3 regions from RNA transcripts. The HTBI primer set drove a first-round RT-PCR of the TCR CDR3. TCRdb passed the multiplex PCR reads through MiXCR, listing each CDR3 protein once. This sample has 250,000 to 300,000 distinct CDR3 sequences; roughly 15% occur once, and the top ten carry roughly 7.5%. The sample was blood. The receptors originated from a woman aged 25 to 39 with Graves' hyperthyroidism that later progressed to Graves' ophthalmopathy.

The chain joins TRBV5-5 to TRBJ2-1, with 12 bases matching TRBD2. V shed 3 bases, J shed 10 bases, and the junction held 11 bases outside the gene matches. This CDR3 is 16 amino acids long. Germline-derived CDR1 and CDR2 are SGHKS and YYEKEE (reference sequence). The CDR3 bases are TGTGCCAGCAGCTCATATTCTGGACTAGCGGGGAGAGAGCAGTTCTTC. This encodes CASSSYSGLAGREQFF.

This chain uses TRBV6-4 with TRBJ1-2, with a tentative D call TRBD1 (6 bases). CDR1 and CDR2 from the germline V gene are MRHNA and SNTAGT. There are 16 residues in the CDR3. Trimming removed 7 bases from V and 8 bases from J, with 26 bases in between. The CDR3 DNA is TGTGCCAGCATCTCGCGGGGGGGCCCATCGATAGTGGGCTACACCTTC. Translation gives CASISRGGPSIVGYTF.

This clonotype was observed many times. V usage is TRBV7-8 and J usage is TRBJ2-5; D may be TRBD2 (6 bases). Looked up from germline, CDR1 is SGHVS and CDR2 is FQNEAQ. This CDR3 has 14 amino acids. The V and J ends lost 5 bases and 4 bases respectively, with 14 bases between them. CDR3 in DNA: TGTGCCAGCAGCCGGCCTGGGACTTCAGAGACCCAGTACTTC. Translation gives CASSRPGTSETQYF.

Note on this clonotype: A much more abundant neighbour one base away suggests this may be a read error. The V gene is TRBV28, the J gene TRBJ2-5; TRBD1 matches 8 bases. Germline CDR1 is MDHEN and CDR2 is SYDVKM. CDR3 size: 16 residues. In DNA, the CDR3 is TGTGGCAGCAGTTTATGGGTCGCAGGGGGCGAGGAGACCCAGTACTTC. Translated, it gives CGSSLWVAGGEETQYF.

The CDR3 region is CASTFSPGQGRTEAFF. The CDR3 nucleotides are TGTGCCAGCACCTTTTCGCCGGGACAGGGGCGGACTGAAGCTTTCTTT. This chain links TRBV25-1 with TRBJ1-1; 10 bases fit TRBD1. Germline V gene sequence: CDR1 MGHDK, CDR2 SYGVNS. The CDR3 sequence is 16 residues long. The J segment lost 5 bases and the V segment lost 7 bases, leaving 13 bases of the junction unmatched.

The CDR3 reads CASSGTINEQFF. CDR3 nucleotide sequence: TGTGCCAGCAGCGGGACTATCAATGAGCAGTTCTTC. This sequence joins TRBV9 and TRBJ2-1; D perhaps matches TRBD2 (6 bases). Trimming stripped 3 bases from V and 6 bases from J, with 7 bases between. The CDR3 extends over 12 amino acids. From germline, CDR1 is SGDLS and CDR2 YYNGEE.

This clonotype was seen repeatedly, ten times or more. This chain links TRBV28 with TRBJ2-3; D may be TRBD2 (6 bases). Germline values: CDR1 MDHEN, CDR2 SYDVKM. This CDR3 is 17 amino acids long. Trimming took 1 base from V and 7 from J, leaving 21 bases between them. DNA of the CDR3: TGTGCCAGCAGTTTATCAGCAGGTTCGGGGGAGCGGCATACGCAGTATTTT. Encoded protein: CASSLSAGSGERHTQYF.

The chain couples TRBV5-1 to TRBJ2-1, with 14 bases fitting TRBD2. Germline V gene data show CDR1 as SGHRS and CDR2 as YFSETQ. With 4 bases clipped from V and 3 bases from J, the junction kept 9 bases outside the gene matches. The CDR3 is 18 residues long. CDR3 loop: CASSVTSGRAGYYNEQFF. The CDR3 DNA follows: TGCGCCAGCAGCGTGACTAGCGGGAGGGCGGGGTACTACAATGAGCAGTTCTTC.

Ten or more counts support this clonotype. The rearrangement uses TRBV28 and TRBJ2-1; D might be TRBD1 or TRBD2, each matching 7 bases. CDR3 length: 13 residues. Germline CDR1 is MDHEN and CDR2 is SYDVKM. V lost 8 bases, J lost 15 bases, and 23 bases lay in between. The CDR3 DNA is TGTGCCAGCCTCCCAGGGGGGGCCCGAGTTCCGTTCTTC. The encoded protein is CASLPGGARVPFF.

Ten or more counts support this clonotype. The chain has TRBV29-1 and TRBJ2-7; the match to TRBD1 covers 7 bases. The V segment lost 3 bases and the J segment 5 bases; nucleotides outside the gene matches: 10. Germline assignment: CDR1 SQVTM and CDR2 ANQGSEA. This CDR3 contains 14 residues. CDR3 residues: CSVDQTGIGNEQYF. DNA for the CDR3: TGCAGCGTTGACCAGACAGGGATCGGCAACGAGCAGTACTTC.

The chain uses TRBV10-3 and TRBJ2-2, with 8 bases lining up with TRBD2. The germline V gene encodes CDR1 ENHRY and CDR2 SYGVKD. V shed 2 bases, J shed 5 bases, and the junction held 7 bases outside the gene matches. The CDR3 sequence is 16 residues long. CDR3 sequence: CAISEDPAGETGELFF. CDR3 nucleotide sequence: TGTGCCATCAGTGAGGACCCAGCGGGAGAAACCGGGGAGCTGTTTTTT.

This clonotype showed up just a few times. CDR3 bases: TGTGCCAGCAGTAACGGGTCTAGCTGGGGGGGCCGAGAGACCCAGTACTTC. Residues: CASSNGSSWGGRETQYF. V gene TRBV11-2 combines with J gene TRBJ2-5; possible D gene TRBD2, 7 bases. CDR1 SGHAT and CDR2 FQNNGV come from the germline V gene. Trimming removed 6 bases at V and 4 bases at J, with 24 bases between. The length of the CDR3 is 17 residues. The whole variable domain, remainder taken from reference TRBV11-2 and TRBJ2-5, is EAGVAQSPRYKIIEKRQSVAFWCNPISGHATLYWYQQILGQGPKLLIQFQNNGVVDDSQLPKDRFSAERLKGVDSTLKIQPAKLEDSAVYLCASSNGSSWGGRETQYFGPGTRLLVL.

Many counts were recorded for this clonotype. The V gene is TRBV3-1, the J gene TRBJ2-7; 11 positions match TRBD1. J gave up 4 bases and V 4 bases, and 6 bases lay outside the gene matches. Germline CDR1 reads LGHDT; CDR2 reads YNNKEL (reference sequence). The CDR3 contains 15 residues. The CDR3 protein is CASSLAGQGEYEQYF. CDR3 coding DNA: TGTGCCAGCAGCCTCGCGGGACAGGGGGAGTACGAGCAGTACTTC.

This clonotype appeared many times. The gene calls are TRBV5-1 and TRBJ2-1; 7 positions agree with TRBD2. Germline V CDR1 and CDR2: SGHRS, YFSETQ. J gave up 5 bases and V 4 bases, and 9 bases lay outside the gene matches. The CDR3 sequence is 15 residues long. The CDR3 here is CASSPAAGRDNEQFF. The CDR3 nucleotides read TGCGCCAGCAGCCCGGCCGCTGGGAGGGACAATGAGCAGTTCTTC.

In this sample, this clonotype turned up a few times. The genes are TRBV10-3 and TRBJ1-2; 8 bases fit TRBD1. The CDR3 is 15 amino acids. Germline loops: CDR1 ENHRY, CDR2 SYGVKD. J gave up 0 bases and V 9 bases, and 9 bases lay outside the gene matches. CDR3 loop: CAISGQGEANYGYTF. CDR3 nucleotide sequence: TGTGCCATTTCCGGACAGGGAGAGGCTAACTATGGCTACACCTTC.

This clonotype was seen ten or more times. V usage is TRBV7-9 and J usage is TRBJ2-1, with D hard to call. There are 17 residues in the CDR3. Looked up from germline, CDR1 is SEHNR and CDR2 is FQNEAQ (reference sequence). Trimming cost V 5 bases and J 0 bases, with 17 bases left between them. In nucleotides, the CDR3 is TGTGCCAGCAGCCCCAGTCATCGACGGAGCTCCTACAATGAGCAGTTCTTC. Amino acid sequence: CASSPSHRRSSYNEQFF.

In regard to this clonotype: The junction shows a germline mismatch at one end, possibly a read error. The chain combines TRBV18 with TRBJ1-2, with D possibly matching TRBD1 (6 bases). The germline gives CDR1 KGHSH, CDR2 LQKENI. The CDR3 contains 14 residues. CDR3: CASPPPRGAYGYTF. CDR3 in DNA: TGTGCCAGCCCACCCCCACGGGGGGCCTATGGCTACACCTTC.

At least ten counts were recorded for this clonotype. The rearrangement joins TRBV6-1 to TRBJ2-7; TRBD2 is a possible D gene (6 bases). The CDR3 is 12 amino acids. V dropped 8 bases and J dropped 1 base, with 9 bases sitting between them. Germline V CDR1 and CDR2: MNHNS, SASEGT. DNA for the CDR3: TGTGCCAGCCGTAGCGGTTCCTACGAGCAGTACTTC. It translates to CASRSGSYEQYF.

This clonotype showed up many times. V gene TRBV28 combines with J gene TRBJ2-7; 7 bases are shared with TRBD2. This CDR3 has 14 amino acids. V was pared by 2 bases and J by 5 bases, with 6 bases of the junction left unmatched. Germline CDR1 and CDR2: MDHEN and SYDVKM. The CDR3 bases are TGTGCCAGCAGTTTAGGCGGGAGTCCCCACGAGCAGTACTTC. This encodes CASSLGGSPHEQYF.

This clonotype was observed many times. The chain has TRBV6-1 and TRBJ1-1, with no clear D. The CDR3 is 11 residues long. V lost 7 bases to trimming and J lost 2 bases, with 5 bases between them. CDR1 MNHNS and CDR2 SASEGT come from the germline V gene. The CDR3 protein is CASNLNTEAFF. CDR3 in DNA: TGTGCCAGCAACCTTAACACTGAAGCTTTCTTT.

This chain uses TRBV4-1 with TRBJ1-3, with unresolved D. Trimming took off 2 bases at V and 0 bases at J, with 8 bases between the two ends. This CDR3 has 15 amino acids. Per the germline V gene, CDR1 is MGHRA and CDR2 is YSYEKL. In nucleotides, the CDR3 is TGCGCCAGCAGCCAAACTATTGACTCTGGAAACACCATATATTTT. Translation: CASSQTIDSGNTIYF.

The J gene is TRBJ1-2, the V gene TRBV3-2; the table's D call, TRBD1, has no DNA check behind it. TRBV3-2 is annotated as a pseudogene. The CDR3 is 14 residues long. The CDR3 sequence is CASSQAGGGVGYTF. CDR3 in DNA: TGTGCCAGCAGCCAAGCAGGGGGCGGGGTTGGCTACACCTTC.

This clonotype was detected a few times. The chain recombines TRBV7-2 with TRBJ2-3; tentatively, D is TRBD1 (6 bases). Trimming shortened V by 1 base and J by 6 bases, and 14 bases separated the two germline ends. This CDR3 comprises 15 residues. Per germline, CDR1 SGHTA and CDR2 FQGNSA. As DNA, the CDR3 is TGTGCCAGCAGCTTAGATTCGGGGCAGGGGGATACGCAGTATTTT. As protein: CASSLDSGQGDTQYF.

In DNA, the CDR3 is TGCAGTGCTAGTAGTGCCAGCCAAGGGGGCCGAGAGACCCAGTACTTC. Translating gives CSASSASQGGRETQYF. The V call is TRBV20-1, the J call TRBJ2-5; the match to TRBD1 covers 7 bases. Unmatched junction bases numbered 14, after V lost 3 bases and J lost 4 bases. This CDR3 comprises 16 residues. CDR1 and CDR2 from the germline V gene are DFQATT and SNEGSKA (reference sequence).

This clonotype showed up many times. The chain couples TRBV27 to TRBJ2-7; 8 nucleotides match TRBD2. Germline V gene sequence: CDR1 MNHEY, CDR2 SMNVEV (reference sequence). V was clipped by 2 bases and J by 3 bases; unmatched bases: 6. The CDR3 sequence is 15 residues long. The CDR3 region has the DNA TGTGCCAGCAGTTTAAGGGCGGGAGGAATCTACGAGCAGTACTTC. Protein product: CASSLRAGGIYEQYF.